What follows are 4 T cell receptor beta chains derived from one specimen sequenced in a study of shared clonotypes between healthy human individuals. Measured with immunoSEQ multiplex PCR; TCRdb has only the in-frame clones, and not every one. The sample contains about 1.5 million clones, about 98% of which appear only once. The sequencing sample was made of naive CD4+ T cells sorted from blood. The subset is: CD45RA+ positively selected. The source of these receptors is a man aged 25-40 years in good health.

This clone was counted a single time. This chain joins TRBV18 and TRBJ1-4, with D possibly matching TRBD1 (6 bases). V was trimmed by 1 base and J by 3 bases, leaving 15 bases between them. The germline V gene has CDR1 KGHSH and CDR2 LQKENI. The CDR3 is made up of 17 amino acids. Written as DNA, the CDR3 is TGTGCCAGCTCACCACAGAGCCCAGGGGCCGCTAATGAAAAACTGTTTTTT. The encoded protein is CASSPQSPGAANEKLFF.

This chain connects TRBV2 to TRBJ2-7; 9 bases fit TRBD2. CDR3 length equals 15 residues. J was trimmed by 3 bases and V by 7 bases; bases with no gene match: 10. The germline V gene encodes CDR1 SNHLY and CDR2 FYNNEI. This CDR3 reads CASTKETSGNYEQYF. The CDR3 DNA is TGTGCCAGCACTAAGGAGACTAGCGGAAACTACGAGCAGTACTTC.

The V and J genes are TRBV28 and TRBJ2-1; a possible D gene is TRBD2 (6 bases). The V gene's germline CDR1 is MDHEN and CDR2 SYDVKM. Trimming shortened V by 5 bases and J by 3 bases, and 11 bases separated the two germline ends. The CDR3 spans 14 residues. CDR3 protein: CASSTGLDYNEQFF. CDR3 coding DNA: TGTGCCAGCAGTACGGGACTGGACTACAATGAGCAGTTCTTC.

This clone has only one observation. The rearrangement links TRBV5-1 to TRBJ2-7, with a weak D call TRBD2 (5 bases). The CDR3 sequence is 14 residues long. The germline V gene encodes CDR1 SGHRS and CDR2 YFSETQ. V was cut by 0 bases and J by 2 bases, with 9 bases left in between. The CDR3: CASSLAVLAYEQYF. The CDR3 bases are TGCGCCAGCAGCTTGGCTGTACTAGCCTACGAGCAGTACTTC.